Following are 5 T cell receptor beta chains from one sample sequenced in a study of cytotoxic CD8 clonotypes in ibrutinib-treated CLL. The protocol was immunoSEQ multiplex PCR, while the TCRdb copy is restricted to in-frame clones and leaves out a portion. The table includes 150,000 or so clones, approximately 80% detected once. This material consisted of PBMCs, taken after 12 months of ibrutinib treatment. The receptors stem from a human donor with chronic lymphocytic leukemia.

The chain combines TRBV29-1 with TRBJ2-7, with D perhaps TRBD1 (6 bases). Trimming pared 4 bases from V and 0 bases from J, leaving 10 bases between. This CDR3 has 13 amino acids. Germline values: CDR1 SQVTM, CDR2 ANQGSEA. This CDR3 reads CSVGQGSSYEQYF. The CDR3 nucleotides are TGCAGCGTTGGGCAGGGGAGCTCCTACGAGCAGTACTTC.

The chain is built from TRBV11-2 and TRBJ2-5; D may be TRBD1 (6 bases). Germline V gene sequence: CDR1 SGHAT, CDR2 FQNNGV. The CDR3 is 14 amino acids. V shed 1 base and J shed 3 bases, with 9 bases lying between them. The CDR3 protein is CASSLGTVKETQYF. As DNA, the CDR3 is TGTGCCAGCAGCTTAGGGACAGTTAAAGAGACCCAGTACTTC.

V is TRBV29-1 and J is TRBJ1-1; D not resolved. Per germline, CDR1 SQVTM and CDR2 ANQGSEA. V lost 3 bases to trimming and J lost 3 bases, with 11 bases between them. The CDR3 has 13 amino acids. This chain's CDR3 is CSVDGSQYTEAFF. In DNA, the CDR3 is TGCAGCGTTGATGGCTCCCAGTACACTGAAGCTTTCTTT.

The J gene is TRBJ1-2, the V gene TRBV5-1, with unresolved D. The ends were cut back, 0 bases at V and 4 bases at J, with 10 bases in the middle. CDR1 and CDR2 from the germline V gene are SGHRS and YFSETQ. This CDR3 contains 14 residues. The CDR3, as DNA: TGCGCCAGCAGCTTGGTAGCCCCAGGCTATGGCTACACCTTC. This encodes CASSLVAPGYGYTF.

The rearrangement links TRBV7-3 to TRBJ2-7; perhaps TRBD1 as D (6 bases). This CDR3 region has 13 residues. Germline CDR1 and CDR2: SGHTA and FQGTGA. Trimming pared 5 bases from V and 3 bases from J, leaving 11 bases between. The CDR3 DNA sequence: TGTGCCAGCAGCCCGGACAGAAACTACGAGCAGTACTTC. Protein product: CASSPDRNYEQYF.